The T cell receptor beta chain described here comes from a study of T cell responses to AZD1222 COVID-19 vaccine. Study-level background: Timing groups of about 4 and about 12 weeks for second doses were pooled. Findings and caveats of the study: Donors skewed white British and female; clonal diversity was possibly underestimated. The breadth and depth of Spike-specific TCRs increased once two AZD1222 doses had been given. Nearly half of spike-specific TCRs reportedly target variant regions that are unmutated in the B.1.351 and B.1.1.7 variants.

CDR3 length: 14 residues. The V end was cut by 0 bases, the J end by 5 bases, with 8 bases between. Germline CDR1 and CDR2: KGHSH and LQKENI. Regarding this clone: Its antigen is undetermined.

Repertoires were generated with immunoSEQ multiplex PCR, while TCRdb's copy carries only in-frame clones and drops some. The sample holds approximately 150,000 clones, almost 95% seen once. The chain carries TRBV18 and TRBJ2-1; D possibly uses TRBD1 or TRBD2 (6 bases each). This sequence originates from an adult in good health. Sequencing was performed on peripheral blood, taken on day 0 of AZD1222 vaccination. CDR3 nucleotide sequence: TGTGCCAGCTCACCACCGGGGGGCAACAATGAGCAGTTCTTC. Translating it yields CASSPPGGNNEQFF.